The present T cell receptor beta chain was sequenced within a study of T cells in Graves' hyperthyroidism and ophthalmopathy. Researchers took RNA transcripts and amplified the TCR beta CDR3 regions from them. A set of HTBI primers served as the primers for a first-round RT-PCR of the TCR CDR3. Via MiXCR, TCRdb re-called the multiplex PCR reads, giving one row per CDR3 protein. Among around 600,000 distinct CDR3 sequences listed, 15% to 19% were seen once. Based on clinical symptoms, serum thyroxine and TRAb, thyroid ultrasound and orbital computed tomography, diagnoses were reached. The germline CDR1 and CDR2 sequences are GTSNPN and SVGIG (reference sequence). The CDR3 totals 16 residues. V shed 8 bases, J shed 1 base, and the junction held 13 bases outside the gene matches.

Sequencing used blood. This rearrangement joins TRBV30 to TRBJ1-1; 10 positions match TRBD1. This TCR was sampled from a woman in her twenties or thirties with Graves' hyperthyroidism. The CDR3 sequence: CAGASTGGVSNTEAFF. CDR3 in DNA: TGTGCCGGGGCATCGACAGGGGGCGTCTCGAACACTGAAGCTTTCTTT. Drawing the rest from reference TRBV30 and TRBJ1-1, the complete variable domain is SQTIHQWPATLVQPVGSPLSLECTVEGTSNPNLYWYRQAAGRGLQLLFYSVGIGQISSEVPQNLSASRPQDRQFILSSKKLLLSDSGFYLCAGASTGGVSNTEAFFGQGTRLTVV.